The entry below describes one T cell receptor beta chain. This sample was included in a study of cytomegalovirus exposure and HLA in healthy donors. Germline V CDR1 and CDR2: MNHEY, SMNVEV (reference sequence). The CDR3 totals 16 residues. Deletions cut 0 bases from V and 1 base from J, with 10 bases between. With 60 Vbeta and 13 Jbeta primers, the PCR was carried out. The table came from immunoSEQ multiplex PCR; TCRdb's copy has only in-frame clones and leaves some out. The data hold over 90,000 clones, with around 77% observed a single time. Material for sequencing was PBMCs. This receptor was taken from a woman in her fifties or sixties in good health and CMV-seropositive. The J gene is TRBJ2-1, the V gene TRBV27; tentatively, D is TRBD1 (5 bases). CDR3 amino acids: CASSLSAGSSYNEQFF. The CDR3 DNA follows: TGTGCCAGCAGTTTATCGGCAGGGTCATCCTACAATGAGCAGTTCTTC.